This T cell receptor beta chain was sequenced in a study of CD8+CD57+ T cells in acquired aplastic anemia. Study-wide results and limits: Significant differences in CD8+ Simpson's diversity were not observed between patients and controls.

The TCR beta profiling, which covered VDJ combination and CDR3 sequence, was carried out using genomic DNA as the template. TCRdb re-derived calls from the reads in MiXCR, one entry per CDR3 protein. Among 150,000 or so distinct CDR3 sequences, roughly 49% were seen once, and the ten largest hold over 9.5%. For sequencing, patients were chosen who had shown expansion of CD8+CD57+ cells by flow cytometry. This CDR3 comprises 14 residues. Trimming pared 5 bases from V and 4 bases from J, leaving 15 bases between. Germline-derived CDR1 and CDR2 are SEHNR and FQNEAQ (reference sequence). This clonotype was seen many times. Its antigen is unknown.

V gene TRBV7-9 combines with J gene TRBJ2-7; D possibly uses TRBD1 or TRBD2 (7 bases each). Sequenced input: sorted CD4+, CD8+, or CD8+CD57+ T cells (not recorded which) from PBMCs. This receptor was obtained from a human donor with aplastic anemia. CDR3 loop: CASSQGGDGYEQYF. The CDR3 DNA is TGTGCCAGCAGCCAGGGGGGGGATGGGTACGAGCAGTACTTC.